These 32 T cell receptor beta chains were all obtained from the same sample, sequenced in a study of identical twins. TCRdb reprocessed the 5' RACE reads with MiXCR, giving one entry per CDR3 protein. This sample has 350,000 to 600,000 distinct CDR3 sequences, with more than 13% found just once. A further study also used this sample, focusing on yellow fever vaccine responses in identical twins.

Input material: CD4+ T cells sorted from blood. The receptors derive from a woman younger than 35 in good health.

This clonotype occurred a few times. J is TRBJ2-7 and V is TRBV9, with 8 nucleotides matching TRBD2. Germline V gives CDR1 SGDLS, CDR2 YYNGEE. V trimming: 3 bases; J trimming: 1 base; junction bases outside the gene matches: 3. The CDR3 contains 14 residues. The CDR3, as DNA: TGTGCCAGCAGCGGCGGGACTAGTTCCTACGAGCAGTACTTC. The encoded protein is CASSGGTSSYEQYF.

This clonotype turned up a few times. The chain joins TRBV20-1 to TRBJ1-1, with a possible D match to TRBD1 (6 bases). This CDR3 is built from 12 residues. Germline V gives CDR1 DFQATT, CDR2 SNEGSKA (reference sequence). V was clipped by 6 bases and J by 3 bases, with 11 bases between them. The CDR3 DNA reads TGCAGTGCCCAGGACAGTTACACTGAAGCTTTCTTT. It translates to CSAQDSYTEAFF.

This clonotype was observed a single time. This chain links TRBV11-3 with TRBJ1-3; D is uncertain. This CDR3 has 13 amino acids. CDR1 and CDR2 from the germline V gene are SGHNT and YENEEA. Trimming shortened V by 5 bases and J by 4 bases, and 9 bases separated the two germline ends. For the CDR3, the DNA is TGTGCCAGCAGCCCCGACGGAGGAAACACCATATATTTT. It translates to CASSPDGGNTIYF.

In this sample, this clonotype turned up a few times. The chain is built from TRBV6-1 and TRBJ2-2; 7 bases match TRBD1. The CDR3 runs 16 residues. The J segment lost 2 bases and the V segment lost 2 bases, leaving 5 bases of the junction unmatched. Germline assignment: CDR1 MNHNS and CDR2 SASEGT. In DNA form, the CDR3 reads TGTGCCAGCAGTGAACAGACAGGGACAAACACCGGGGAGCTGTTTTTT. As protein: CASSEQTGTNTGELFF.

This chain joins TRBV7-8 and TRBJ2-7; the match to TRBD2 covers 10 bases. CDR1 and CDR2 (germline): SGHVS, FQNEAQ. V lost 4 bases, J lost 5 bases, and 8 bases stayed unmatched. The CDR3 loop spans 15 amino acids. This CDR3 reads CASSSWGTSADEQYF. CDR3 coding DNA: TGTGCCAGCAGCTCCTGGGGGACTAGCGCCGACGAGCAGTACTTC.

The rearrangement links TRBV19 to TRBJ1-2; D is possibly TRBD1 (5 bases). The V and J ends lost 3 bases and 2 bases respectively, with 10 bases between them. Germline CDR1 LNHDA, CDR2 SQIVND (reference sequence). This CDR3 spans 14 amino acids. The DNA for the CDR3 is TGTGCCAGTAGTATCCAGACAGTCAACTATGGCTACACCTTC. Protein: CASSIQTVNYGYTF.

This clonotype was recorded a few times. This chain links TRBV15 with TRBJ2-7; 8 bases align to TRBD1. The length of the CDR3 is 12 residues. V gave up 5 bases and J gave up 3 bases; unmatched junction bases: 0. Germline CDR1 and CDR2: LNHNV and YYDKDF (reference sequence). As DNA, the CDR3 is TGTGCCACCAGCGGACAGGGCTACGAGCAGTACTTC. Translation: CATSGQGYEQYF.

CDR3 sequence reads: CSASPARFRREQYF. The CDR3 DNA reads as TGCAGTGCTAGCCCGGCGAGGTTCAGGCGCGAGCAGTACTTC. The chain employs TRBV20-1 and TRBJ2-7, with unresolved D. The CDR3 totals 14 residues. V lost 3 bases to trimming and J lost 6 bases, with 18 bases between them. Per germline, CDR1 DFQATT and CDR2 SNEGSKA (reference sequence).

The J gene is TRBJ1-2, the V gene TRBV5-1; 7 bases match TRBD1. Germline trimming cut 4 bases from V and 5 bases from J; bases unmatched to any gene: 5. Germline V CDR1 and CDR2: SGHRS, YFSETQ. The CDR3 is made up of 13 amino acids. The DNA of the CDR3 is TGCGCCAGCAGCACGGGGACAGAATATGGCTACACCTTC. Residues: CASSTGTEYGYTF.

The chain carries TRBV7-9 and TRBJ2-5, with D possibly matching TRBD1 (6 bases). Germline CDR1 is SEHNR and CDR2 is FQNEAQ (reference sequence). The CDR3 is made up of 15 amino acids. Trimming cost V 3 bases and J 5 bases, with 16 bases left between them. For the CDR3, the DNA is TGTGCCAGCAGCTTGGCGTTTGGGGGCAGGGAGACCCAGTACTTC. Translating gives CASSLAFGGRETQYF.

For the CDR3, the DNA is TGCAGTGCTAGAGATCGGGGCGGGGGGAGTTTTTTCGAGCAGTACTTC. This translates into CSARDRGGGSFFEQYF. The chain carries TRBV20-1 and TRBJ2-7; 8 bases align to TRBD2. The CDR3 sequence is 16 residues long. The ends lost 0 bases at V and 6 bases at J; junction bases unmatched: 13. CDR1 is DFQATT, CDR2 SNEGSKA, per germline (reference sequence).

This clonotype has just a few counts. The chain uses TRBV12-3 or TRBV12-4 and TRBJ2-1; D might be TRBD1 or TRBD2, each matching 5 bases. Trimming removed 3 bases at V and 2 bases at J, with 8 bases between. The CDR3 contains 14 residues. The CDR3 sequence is CASSLGTAYNEQFF. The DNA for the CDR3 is TGTGCCAGCAGTTTGGGGACCGCCTACAATGAGCAGTTCTTC.

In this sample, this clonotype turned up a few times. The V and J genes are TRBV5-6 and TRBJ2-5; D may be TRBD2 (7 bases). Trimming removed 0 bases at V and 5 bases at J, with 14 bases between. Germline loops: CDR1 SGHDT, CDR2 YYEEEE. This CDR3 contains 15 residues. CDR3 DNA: TGTGCCAGCAGCTTGGATGGGCGGGGGCTGGAGACCCAGTACTTC. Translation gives CASSLDGRGLETQYF.

The CDR3 is CASSYVAGDNEQYF. As DNA, the CDR3 is TGCGCCAGCAGTTACGTGGCGGGGGACAACGAGCAGTACTTC. The chain joins TRBV5-1 to TRBJ2-7; D is perhaps TRBD2 (7 bases). Germline V gives CDR1 SGHRS, CDR2 YFSETQ. The CDR3 is 14 amino acids. Trimming stripped 5 bases from V and 5 bases from J, with 17 bases between.

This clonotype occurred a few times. CDR3 bases: TGTGCCAGCAGGGGATTGGGTCCGGGGCTCTACGAGCAGTACTTC. Its translation: CASRGLGPGLYEQYF. The rearrangement links TRBV28 to TRBJ2-7; perhaps D is TRBD1 or TRBD2 (5 bases each). This CDR3 contains 15 residues. Germline CDR1 reads MDHEN; CDR2 reads SYDVKM. V was clipped by 6 bases and J by 3 bases, with 18 bases between them. Combining the CDR3 with reference TRBV28 and TRBJ2-7 gives the whole variable domain DVKVTQSSRYLVKRTGEKVFLECVQDMDHENMFWYRQDPGLGLRLIYFSYDVKMKEKGDIPEGYSVSREKKERFSLILESASTNQTSMYLCASRGLGPGLYEQYFGPGTRLTVT.

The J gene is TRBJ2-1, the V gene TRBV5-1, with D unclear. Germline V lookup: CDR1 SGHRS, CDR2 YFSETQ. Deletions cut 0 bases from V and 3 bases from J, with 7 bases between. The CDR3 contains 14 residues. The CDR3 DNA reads TGCGCCAGCAGCTTGGTCTCAGACTACAATGAGCAGTTCTTC. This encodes CASSLVSDYNEQFF.

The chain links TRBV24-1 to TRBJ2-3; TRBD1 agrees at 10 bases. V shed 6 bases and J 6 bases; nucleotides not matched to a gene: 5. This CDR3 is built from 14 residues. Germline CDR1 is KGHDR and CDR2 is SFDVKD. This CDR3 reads CATSRQGARDTQYF. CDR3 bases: TGTGCCACCAGTAGACAGGGGGCTCGGGATACGCAGTATTTT.

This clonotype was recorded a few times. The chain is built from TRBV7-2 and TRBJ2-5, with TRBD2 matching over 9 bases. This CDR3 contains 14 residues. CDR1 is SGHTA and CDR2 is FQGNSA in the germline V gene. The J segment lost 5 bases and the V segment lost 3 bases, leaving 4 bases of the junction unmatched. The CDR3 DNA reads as TGTGCCAGCAGCTTGCCTAGCGGGGCTGAGACCCAGTACTTC. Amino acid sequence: CASSLPSGAETQYF.

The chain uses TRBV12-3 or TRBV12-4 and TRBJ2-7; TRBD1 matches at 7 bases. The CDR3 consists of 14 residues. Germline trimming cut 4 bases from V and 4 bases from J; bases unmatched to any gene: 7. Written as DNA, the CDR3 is TGTGCCAGCAGTTCGGGACAGCACTCTTACGAGCAGTACTTC. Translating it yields CASSSGQHSYEQYF.

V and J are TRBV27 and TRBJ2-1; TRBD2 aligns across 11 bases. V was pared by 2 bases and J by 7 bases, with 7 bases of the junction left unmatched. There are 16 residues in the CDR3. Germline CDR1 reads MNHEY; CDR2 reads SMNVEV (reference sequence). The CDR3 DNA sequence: TGTGCCAGCAGTTTAAGGCTAGCGGGGGGTGGTAATGAGCAGTTCTTC. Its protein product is CASSLRLAGGGNEQFF.

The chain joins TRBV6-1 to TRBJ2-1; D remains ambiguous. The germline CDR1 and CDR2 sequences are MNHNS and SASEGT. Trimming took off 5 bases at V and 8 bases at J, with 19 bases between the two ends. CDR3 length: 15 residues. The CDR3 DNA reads TGTGCCAGCAGTAAAGACCCACGGCCCTCGGATGAGCAGTTCTTC. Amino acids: CASSKDPRPSDEQFF.

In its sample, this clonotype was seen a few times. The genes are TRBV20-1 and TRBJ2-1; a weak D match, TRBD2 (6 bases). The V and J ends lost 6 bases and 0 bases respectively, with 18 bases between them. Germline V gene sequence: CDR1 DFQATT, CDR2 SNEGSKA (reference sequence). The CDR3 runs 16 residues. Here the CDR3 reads CSAQNSGESSYNEQFF. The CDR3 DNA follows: TGCAGTGCCCAAAATTCGGGAGAGTCCTCCTACAATGAGCAGTTCTTC.

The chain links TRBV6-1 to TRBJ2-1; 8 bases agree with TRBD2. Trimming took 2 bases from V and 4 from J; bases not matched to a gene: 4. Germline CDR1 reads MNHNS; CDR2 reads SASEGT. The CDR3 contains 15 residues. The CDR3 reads CASSERGGRYNEQFF. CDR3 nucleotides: TGTGCCAGCAGTGAACGGGGGGGCCGGTACAATGAGCAGTTCTTC.

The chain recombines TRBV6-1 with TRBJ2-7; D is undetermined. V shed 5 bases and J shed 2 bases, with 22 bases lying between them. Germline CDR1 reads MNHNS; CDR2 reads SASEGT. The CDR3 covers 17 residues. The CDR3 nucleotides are TGTGCCAGCAGTAGAGGTCGCCCCGGGCAGCTAACCTACGAGCAGTACTTC. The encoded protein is CASSRGRPGQLTYEQYF.

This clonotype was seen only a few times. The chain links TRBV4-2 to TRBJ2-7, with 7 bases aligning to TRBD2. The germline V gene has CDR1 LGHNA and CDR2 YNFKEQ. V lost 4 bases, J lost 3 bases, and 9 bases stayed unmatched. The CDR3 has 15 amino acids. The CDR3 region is CASSLLPTSNYEQYF. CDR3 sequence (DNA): TGTGCCAGCAGCCTCCTCCCGACTAGCAACTACGAGCAGTACTTC.

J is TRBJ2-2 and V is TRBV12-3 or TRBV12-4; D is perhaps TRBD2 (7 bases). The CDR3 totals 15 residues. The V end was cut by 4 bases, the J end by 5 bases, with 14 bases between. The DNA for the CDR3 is TGTGCCAGCAGTTCCCGGAGGGGGGGGACCGGGGAGCTGTTTTTT. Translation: CASSSRRGGTGELFF.

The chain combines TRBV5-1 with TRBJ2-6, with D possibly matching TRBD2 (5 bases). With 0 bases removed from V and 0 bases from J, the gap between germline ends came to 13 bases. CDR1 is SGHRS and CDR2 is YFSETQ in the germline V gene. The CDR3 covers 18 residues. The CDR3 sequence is CASSLGPPGSSGANVLTF. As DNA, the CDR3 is TGCGCCAGCAGCTTGGGGCCTCCGGGGAGCTCTGGGGCCAACGTCCTGACTTTC.

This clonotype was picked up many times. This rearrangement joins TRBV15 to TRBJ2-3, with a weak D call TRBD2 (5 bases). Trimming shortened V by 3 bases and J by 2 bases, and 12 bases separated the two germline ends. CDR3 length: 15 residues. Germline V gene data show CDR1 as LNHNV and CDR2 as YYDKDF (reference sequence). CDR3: CATSRTKGFTDTQYF. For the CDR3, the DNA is TGTGCCACCAGCAGGACTAAGGGCTTCACAGATACGCAGTATTTT.

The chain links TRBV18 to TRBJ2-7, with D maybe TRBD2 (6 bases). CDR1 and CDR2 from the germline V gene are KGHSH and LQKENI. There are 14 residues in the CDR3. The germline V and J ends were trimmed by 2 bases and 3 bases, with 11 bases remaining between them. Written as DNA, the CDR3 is TGTGCCAGCTCACCAAAACTAGCCAACTACGAGCAGTACTTC. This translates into CASSPKLANYEQYF.

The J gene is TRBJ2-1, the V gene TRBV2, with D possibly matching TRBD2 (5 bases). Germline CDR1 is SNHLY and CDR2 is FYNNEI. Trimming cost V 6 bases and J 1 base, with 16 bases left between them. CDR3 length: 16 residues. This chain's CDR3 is CASRSGRSNSYNEQFF. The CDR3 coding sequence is TGTGCCAGCAGGAGCGGACGGTCGAATTCCTACAATGAGCAGTTCTTC. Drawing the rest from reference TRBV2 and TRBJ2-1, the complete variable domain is EPEVTQTPSHQVTQMGQEVILRCVPISNHLYFYWYRQILGQKVEFLVSFYNNEISEKSEIFDDQFSVERPDGSNFTLKIRSTKLEDSAMYFCASRSGRSNSYNEQFFGPGTRLTVL.

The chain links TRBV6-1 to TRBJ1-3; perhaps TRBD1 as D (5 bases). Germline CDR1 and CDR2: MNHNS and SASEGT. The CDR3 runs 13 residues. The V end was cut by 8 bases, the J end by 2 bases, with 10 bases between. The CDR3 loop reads CASRRDPGNTIYF. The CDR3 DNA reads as TGTGCCAGCCGCAGGGACCCTGGAAACACCATATATTTT.

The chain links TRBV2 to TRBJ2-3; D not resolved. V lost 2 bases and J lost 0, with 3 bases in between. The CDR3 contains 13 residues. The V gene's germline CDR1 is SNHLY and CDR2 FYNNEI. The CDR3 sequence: CASSEWSTDTQYF. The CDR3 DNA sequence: TGTGCCAGCAGTGAATGGAGCACAGATACGCAGTATTTT.